The source of this T cell receptor beta chain is a study of Ad26.COV2.S vaccination and SARS-CoV-2 variants. Turning to the study itself: Administration of Ad26.COV2.S was intramuscular, either once or twice 56 days apart.

Whole-study results and caveats: Relative to placebo recipients, vaccine recipients exhibited elevated spike-specific TCR breadth. Analyses of TCR breadth and depth may have underestimated total T cell responses.

The table came from immunoSEQ multiplex PCR; TCRdb's copy has only in-frame clones and leaves some out. The sample has hundreds of thousands of clones; around 89% are singletons. In regard to this clone: Antigen unknown.

Germline V gene sequence: CDR1 MNHEY, CDR2 SMNVEV (reference sequence). CDR3 length equals 15 residues. The J segment lost 9 bases and the V segment lost 6 bases, leaving 11 bases of the junction unmatched. Treatment reported: roughly 18 received Ad26.COV2.S at low or high dose, single or two shots; 5 received placebo; per-sample allocation not given. Specimens were obtained on day 63 following the first vaccine or placebo injection. This adult donor, from Boston, was 18-55 years old. The material was peripheral blood, obtained in a trial of Ad26.COV2.S vaccine versus placebo. The TCR sequence derives from a person between 18 and 60 years old who received the Ad26.COV2.S COVID-19 vaccine or a placebo. The chain joins TRBV27 to TRBJ2-1; 10 positions agree with TRBD2. Here the CDR3 reads CASRLSGGLKGEQFF. The CDR3 nucleotides are TGTGCCAGCAGGCTTAGCGGGGGGCTAAAGGGTGAGCAGTTCTTC.